This paragraph reports one T cell receptor (beta chain). This specimen belongs to a study of T cell changes during pregnancy in multiple sclerosis. Data came from immunoSEQ multiplex PCR; TCRdb stores just in-frame clones and leaves some out. This table has approximately 21,000 clones, 88% appearing once. The CDR3 runs 13 residues. The germline gives CDR1 SGDLS, CDR2 YYNGEE. V was pared by 3 bases and J by 1 base, with 7 bases between. The sequence derives from a female donor in good health, enrolled as a control in a pregnancy study. The source material was CD8+ T cells from peripheral blood mononuclear cells, sampled in the third trimester of pregnancy. The genes are TRBV9 and TRBJ1-2; the D is unclear. The CDR3 loop is CASSGGSNYGYTF. The CDR3, as DNA: TGTGCCAGCAGCGGAGGGAGTAACTATGGCTACACCTTC.